The 15 T cell receptor beta chains listed next were all sequenced from one sample in a study of T cell responses to AZD1222 COVID-19 vaccine. Generated by immunoSEQ multiplex PCR, the TCRdb table keeps only in-frame clones and is missing some. This sample has tens of thousands of clones, with about 90% found just once. Sequencing used peripheral blood, obtained on day 0 of MenACWY control vaccination. The source of these receptors is an adult in good health.

The chain has TRBV12-3 or TRBV12-4 and TRBJ1-1; D perhaps matches TRBD1 (6 bases). V was clipped by 5 bases and J by 6 bases, with 13 bases between them. CDR3 length: 13 residues. Here the CDR3 reads CASSKGDEAEAFF. The CDR3 DNA reads as TGTGCCAGCAGTAAGGGGGATGAGGCTGAAGCTTTCTTT.

The CDR3 spells CATSTADSLDTQYF. The CDR3, as DNA: TGTGCCACCTCCACAGCCGACAGCCTAGATACGCAGTATTTT. J is TRBJ2-3 and V is TRBV2, with D maybe TRBD1 (5 bases). Looked up from germline, CDR1 is SNHLY and CDR2 is FYNNEI. The CDR3 runs to 14 residues. The V and J ends lost 10 bases and 5 bases respectively, with 19 bases between them.

The chain is built from TRBV2 and TRBJ1-6; 8 nucleotides match TRBD1. The junction had 7 bases not matched to a gene; V was cut back by 11 bases and J by 7 bases. The CDR3 runs to 13 residues. Germline CDR1 is SNHLY and CDR2 is FYNNEI. CDR3 in DNA: TGTGCCGGCCACCAGGGGGCGAATTCACCCCTCCACTTT. It codes for CAGHQGANSPLHF.

This clone was found a few times. The chain has TRBV6-1 and TRBJ1-2; 8 bases line up with TRBD1. The CDR3 contains 14 residues. The germline CDR1 and CDR2 sequences are MNHNS and SASEGT. Trimming took 2 bases from V and 6 from J; bases not matched to a gene: 5. In DNA form, the CDR3 reads TGTGCCAGCAGTGAACTGGACAGGGCCCATGGCTACACCTTC. Translation gives CASSELDRAHGYTF.

The chain couples TRBV7-2 to TRBJ2-7; D is undetermined. The germline V and J ends were trimmed by 5 bases and 6 bases, with 17 bases remaining between them. The CDR3 contains 14 residues. CDR1 is SGHTA, CDR2 FQGNSA, per germline. The CDR3 DNA sequence: TGTGCCAGCAGCCCAGGATCCCGGGCCAGCGAGCAGTACTTC. Its translation is CASSPGSRASEQYF. Complete variable domain (other parts from reference TRBV7-2 and TRBJ2-7): GAGVSQSPSNKVTEKGKDVELRCDPISGHTALYWYRQSLGQGLEFLIYFQGNSAPDKSGLPSDRFSAERTGGSVSTLTIQRTQQEDSAVYLCASSPGSRASEQYFGPGTRLTVT.

In its sample, this clone was seen once. The J gene is TRBJ1-2, the V gene TRBV28; tentative D call: TRBD1 (6 bases). V was shortened by 6 bases and J by 5 bases, with 16 bases between the two germline ends. Germline loops: CDR1 MDHEN, CDR2 SYDVKM. The CDR3 length is 14 residues. CDR3: CASSTLGQIYGYTF. The CDR3 coding sequence is TGTGCCAGCAGCACCTTAGGACAGATTTATGGCTACACCTTC.

This chain uses TRBV4-1 with TRBJ1-2, with D unclear. The germline V and J ends were trimmed by 1 base and 4 bases, with 10 bases remaining between them. The CDR3 runs 14 residues. Germline V CDR1 and CDR2: MGHRA, YSYEKL. The CDR3 sequence: CASSQGALSYGYTF. Written as DNA, the CDR3 is TGCGCCAGCAGCCAAGGGGCCCTTAGCTATGGCTACACCTTC.

The rearrangement uses TRBV2 and TRBJ2-2; 8 bases fit TRBD2. Germline trimming cut 2 bases from V and 3 bases from J; bases unmatched to any gene: 8. This CDR3 has 17 residues. Germline CDR1 SNHLY, CDR2 FYNNEI. The CDR3 DNA follows: TGTGCCAGCAGTGAAATCGACGGGAGGGCCGACACCGGGGAGCTGTTTTTT. It yields the protein CASSEIDGRADTGELFF.

This rearrangement joins TRBV27 to TRBJ1-5; D gene unclear. V was trimmed by 1 base and J by 6 bases, leaving 4 bases between them. Germline V gene data show CDR1 as MNHEY and CDR2 as SMNVEV (reference sequence). There are 12 residues in the CDR3. In nucleotides, the CDR3 is TGTGCCAGCAGTTTATTTTTTCAGCCCCAGCATTTT. This translates into CASSLFFQPQHF.

This clone was detected once. The rearrangement links TRBV28 to TRBJ1-2, with a possible D match to TRBD1 (5 bases). Trimming pared 1 base from V and 6 bases from J, leaving 15 bases between. The CDR3 runs 15 residues. The germline CDR1 and CDR2 sequences are MDHEN and SYDVKM. CDR3 protein: CASSLYLGEVDGYTF. The DNA of the CDR3 is TGTGCCAGCAGTTTATATCTGGGGGAGGTCGATGGCTACACCTTC.

The chain links TRBV5-8 to TRBJ1-5; D may be TRBD1 (5 bases). Germline V gene data show CDR1 as SGHTS and CDR2 as YDEGEE. The CDR3 covers 15 residues. Trimming left V 1 base short and J 11 bases short, with 19 bases between. CDR3 amino acids: CASSLPGTPAKTQHF. The CDR3 DNA reads as TGTGCCAGCAGCTTGCCCGGGACTCCGGCGAAGACCCAGCATTTT.

This CDR3 is CAALGGGYGNTIYF. As DNA, the CDR3 is TGTGCCGCCCTGGGGGGGGGCTATGGAAACACCATATATTTT. This chain links TRBV6-5 with TRBJ1-3; D is possibly TRBD1 (6 bases). CDR1 and CDR2 from the germline V gene are MNHEY and SVGAGI. The CDR3 is made up of 14 amino acids. V lost 11 bases and J lost 3, with 17 bases in between.

This clone was counted a single time. V gene TRBV10-1 combines with J gene TRBJ2-3; no firm D call. CDR1 and CDR2 (germline): WNHNN, SYGVQD (reference sequence). V was shortened by 0 bases and J by 3 bases, with 7 bases between the two germline ends. This CDR3 has 14 residues. The CDR3: CASSESVVTDTQYF. The CDR3 DNA is TGCGCCAGCAGTGAGTCGGTAGTGACAGATACGCAGTATTTT.

The chain uses TRBV5-4 and TRBJ2-1; D may be TRBD2 (5 bases). The CDR3 is 14 amino acids. Germline CDR1 is SGHNT and CDR2 is YYREEE (reference sequence). V was clipped by 4 bases and J by 1 base, with 9 bases between them. The CDR3 loop is CASSRPGSYNEQFF. The CDR3 DNA sequence: TGTGCCAGCAGCAGGCCGGGATCCTACAATGAGCAGTTCTTC.

Only one count was recorded for this clone. V is TRBV7-9 and J is TRBJ1-4; unclear D gene. The CDR3 totals 13 residues. Germline CDR1 SEHNR, CDR2 FQNEAQ (reference sequence). The ends were cut back, 1 base at V and 6 bases at J, with 6 bases in the middle. This CDR3 is CASSLGGDEKLFF. In DNA, the CDR3 is TGTGCCAGCAGCTTAGGGGGAGATGAAAAACTGTTTTTT.